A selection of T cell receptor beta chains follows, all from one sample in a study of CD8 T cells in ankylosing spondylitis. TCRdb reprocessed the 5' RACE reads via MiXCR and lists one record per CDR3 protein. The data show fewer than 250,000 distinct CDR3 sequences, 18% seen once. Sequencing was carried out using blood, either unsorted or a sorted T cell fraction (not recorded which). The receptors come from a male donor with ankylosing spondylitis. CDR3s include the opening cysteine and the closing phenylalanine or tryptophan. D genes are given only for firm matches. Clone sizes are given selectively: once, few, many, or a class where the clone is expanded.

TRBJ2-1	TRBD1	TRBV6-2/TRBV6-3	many	CASSGVLGRDRTYNEQFF	TGTGCCAGCAGTGGGGTCCTTGGTAGGGACAGGACCTACAATGAGCAGTTCTTC
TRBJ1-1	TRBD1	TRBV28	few	CASSSWQDRGRAFF	TGTGCCAGCAGTTCGTGGCAGGACAGGGGGCGGGCTTTCTTT
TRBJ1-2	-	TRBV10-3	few	CAISESRDITF	TGTGCCATCAGTGAGTCGCGGGACATCACCTTC
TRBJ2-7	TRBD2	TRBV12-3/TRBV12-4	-	CASSATGLAGGSEQYF	TGTGCCAGCAGCGCCACGGGGCTAGCGGGAGGATCCGAGCAGTACTTC
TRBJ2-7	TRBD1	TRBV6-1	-	CASRGRGQDEQYF	TGTGCCAGCAGGGGCAGGGGGCAGGACGAGCAGTACTTC
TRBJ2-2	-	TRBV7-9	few	CASSPWANTGELFF	TGTGCCAGCAGCCCGTGGGCGAACACCGGGGAGCTGTTTTTT
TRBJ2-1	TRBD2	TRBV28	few	CASSSREGWYNEQFF	TGTGCCAGCAGTTCTAGGGAGGGTTGGTACAATGAGCAGTTCTTC
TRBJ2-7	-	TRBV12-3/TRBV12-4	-	CASRNSPGFGYKQYF	TGTGCCAGCAGGAACTCTCCGGGATTCGGGTACAAGCAGTACTTC
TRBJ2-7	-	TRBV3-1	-	CASSQEIVGLDEQYF	TGTGCCAGCAGCCAAGAAATAGTGGGGCTCGACGAGCAGTACTTC
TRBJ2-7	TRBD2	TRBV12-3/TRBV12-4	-	CASGDLAGVLDEQYF	TGTGCCAGCGGCGACTTAGCGGGAGTACTTGACGAGCAGTACTTC
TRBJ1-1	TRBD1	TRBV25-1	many	CASSPGQGAEAFF	TGTGCCAGCAGTCCGGGACAGGGGGCTGAAGCTTTCTTT
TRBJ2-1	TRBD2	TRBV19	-	CASSISQREDHNEQFF	TGTGCCAGTAGTATCAGCCAGCGGGAGGATCACAATGAGCAGTTCTTC
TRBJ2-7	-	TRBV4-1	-	CASSQLLVYEQYF	TGCGCCAGCAGCCAACTACTAGTCTACGAGCAGTACTTC
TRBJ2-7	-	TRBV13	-	CASSSSQRREQYF	TGTGCCAGCAGCTCCTCCCAACGACGGGAGCAGTACTTC
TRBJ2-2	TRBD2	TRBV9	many	CASSLLAGGNTGELFF	TGTGCCAGCAGCCTTTTAGCGGGAGGGAACACCGGGGAGCTGTTTTTT
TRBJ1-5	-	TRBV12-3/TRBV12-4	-	CASSLGQGKHF	TGTGCCAGCAGTTTGGGGCAGGGTAAGCATTTT
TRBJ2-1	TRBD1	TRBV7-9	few	CASSSGQGEINEQFF	TGTGCCAGCAGCTCGGGACAGGGGGAGATCAATGAGCAGTTCTTC
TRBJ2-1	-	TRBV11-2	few	CASSLGSTSHNEQFF	TGTGCCAGCAGCTTGGGTTCAACTTCCCACAATGAGCAGTTCTTC
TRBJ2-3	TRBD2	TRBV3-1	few	CASSQLGGLPTDTQYF	TGTGCCAGCAGCCAACTGGGGGGACTACCCACAGATACGCAGTATTTT
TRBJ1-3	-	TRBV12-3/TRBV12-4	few	CASSLAPGAAGNTIYF	TGTGCCAGCAGTTTAGCTCCAGGGGCCGCTGGAAACACCATATATTTT
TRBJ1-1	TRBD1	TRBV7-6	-	CASSAGQQNTEAFF	TGTGCCAGCAGCGCGGGACAGCAGAACACTGAAGCTTTCTTT